A selection of T cell receptor beta chains follows, all from one sample in a study of shared clonotypes between healthy human individuals. The repertoire was sequenced with immunoSEQ multiplex PCR; TCRdb's copy has only in-frame clones and lacks some. The sample contains about 1 million clones, more than 75% of which appear only once. The specimen sequenced was memory CD4+ T cells from PBMCs. The receptor source for this set is a man between 18 and 29 years old in good health. Some clones in this sample may be carry-over from other donors' samples. The CDR3 runs from the conserved cysteine through the conserved F or W. A D gene is named only where the DNA matches it firmly. Only part of the rows carry a size: once, few, many, or a class if the clone is expanded.

>TRBV4-1|TRBD1|TRBJ2-5|16|few
CASSQAVTGVQETQYF
TGCGCCAGCAGCCAAGCGGTGACAGGGGTCCAAGAGACCCAGTACTTC
>TRBV7-2|TRBD2|TRBJ2-3|13|NA
CASSYQGLGKQYF
TGTGCCAGCAGCTACCAAGGACTAGGCAAACAGTATTTT
>TRBV7-2|NA|TRBJ1-2|14|few
CASSFSNRLYGYTF
TGTGCCAGCAGCTTTTCGAACCGCCTCTATGGCTACACCTTC
>TRBV11-2|TRBD2|TRBJ2-3|16|NA
CASSPRLAGGTDTQYF
TGTGCCAGCAGCCCCAGACTAGCGGGAGGCACAGATACGCAGTATTTT
>TRBV7-9|NA|TRBJ1-2|13|NA
CASSLLGGTGYTF
TGTGCCAGCAGCTTACTCGGGGGAACTGGCTACACCTTC
>TRBV7-3|TRBD1|TRBJ2-5|18|NA
CASSYSPPGQGLMETQYF
TGTGCCAGCAGCTACTCACCCCCGGGACAGGGCCTCATGGAGACCCAGTACTTC
>TRBV28|NA|TRBJ1-5|16|NA
CASSPRTGASNQPQHF
TGTGCCAGCAGTCCCCGGACGGGGGCCTCCAATCAGCCCCAGCATTTT
>TRBV25-1|TRBD1|TRBJ2-7|16|NA
CASSESPGQGAGEQYF
TGTGCCAGCAGTGAATCTCCCGGACAGGGGGCAGGGGAGCAGTACTTC
>TRBV7-3|TRBD1|TRBJ2-7|13|NA
CASSSTTGDQQYF
TGTGCCAGCAGCTCAACTACAGGGGACCAGCAGTACTTC
>TRBV2|NA|TRBJ1-3|17|NA
CASSEVGATGSGNTIYF
TGTGCCAGCAGTGAAGTAGGGGCAACCGGCTCTGGAAACACCATATATTTT
>TRBV5-1|TRBD1|TRBJ1-2|15|NA
CASSFTGALGDGYTF
TGCGCCAGCAGCTTTACAGGGGCCCTGGGCGATGGCTACACCTTC
>TRBV7-3|TRBD1|TRBJ2-1|15|few
CASSFDRGNYNEQFF
TGTGCCAGCAGCTTCGACAGGGGAAACTACAATGAGCAGTTCTTC
>TRBV5-4|NA|TRBJ1-1|14|NA
CASSRGPTNTEAFF
TGTGCCAGCAGCCGCGGGCCCACTAACACTGAAGCTTTCTTT
>TRBV28|NA|TRBJ2-3|15|many
CASKSDRFRTDTQYF
TGTGCCAGCAAATCGGACCGTTTTCGCACAGATACGCAGTATTTT
>TRBV7-3|NA|TRBJ2-1|13|NA
CASSFTTREEQFF
TGTGCCAGCAGCTTTACGACTAGGGAGGAGCAGTTCTTC
>TRBV10-3|NA|TRBJ1-5|13|NA
CASGQGSNQPQHF
TGTGCCTCGGGGCAGGGGAGCAATCAGCCCCAGCATTTT
>TRBV7-8|NA|TRBJ2-3|14|few
CASSLQMGMDTQYF
TGTGCCAGCAGCTTACAGATGGGGATGGATACGCAGTATTTT